This paragraph covers one TCR beta chain sequence. Trimming left V 5 bases short and J 0 bases short, with 13 bases between. Germline assignment: CDR1 SGHVS and CDR2 FQNEAQ. The CDR3 consists of 15 residues. This specimen comes from a study of T cell changes during pregnancy in multiple sclerosis. This table comes from immunoSEQ multiplex PCR, and its TCRdb copy is limited to in-frame clones, with some not included. The data contain approximately 13,000 clones, under 90% of them singletons. This receptor was identified in a female donor in good health, enrolled as a control in a pregnancy study. Here the sequenced sample was CD8+ T cells from peripheral blood mononuclear cells, taken after pregnancy. The chain combines TRBV7-8 with TRBJ2-5; weak D call: TRBD1 (5 bases). CDR3 bases: TGTGCCAGCAGCCCAATCCGGACAAACCAAGAGACCCAGTACTTC. Protein: CASSPIRTNQETQYF.